The 27 T cell receptor beta chains listed next were all sequenced from one sample in a study of identical twins. TCRdb reprocessed the 5' RACE reads with MiXCR, giving one entry per CDR3 protein. The sample has roughly 770,000 distinct CDR3 sequences, roughly 18% seen once; the top ten hold approximately 14%. This sample also appeared in a second study, on T cells expressing NK-cell markers.

Sequencing used PBMCs. These receptor sequences come from a woman between 18 and 30 years old in good health.

The rearrangement links TRBV4-3 to TRBJ1-2; a weak D match, TRBD1 (5 bases). V was cut by 1 base and J by 5 bases, with 17 bases left in between. The CDR3 has 16 residues. From germline, CDR1 is LGHNA and CDR2 YSLEER. The CDR3 protein is CASSQAITGAQYGYTF. DNA of the CDR3: TGCGCCAGCAGCCAAGCGATAACAGGAGCGCAATATGGCTACACCTTC.

The gene calls are TRBV27 and TRBJ2-1; D is uncertain. This CDR3 has 9 amino acids. The ends were cut back, 6 bases at V and 9 bases at J, with 3 bases in the middle. Germline CDR1 and CDR2: MNHEY and SMNVEV (reference sequence). CDR3 bases: TGTGCCAGCAGCTTTGAGCAGTTCTTC. As protein: CASSFEQFF.

The sample holds a few counts of this clonotype. This rearrangement joins TRBV5-6 to TRBJ2-7, with D perhaps assigned TRBD1 or TRBD2 (5 bases each). The CDR3 sequence is 14 residues long. The germline V gene has CDR1 SGHDT and CDR2 YYEEEE. Between the trimmed V and J ends, which lost 7 bases and 3 bases, there was a span of 17 bases. In nucleotides, the CDR3 is TGTGCCAGCCGTTTTCTGGGACCGGACTACGAGCAGTACTTC. Amino acid sequence: CASRFLGPDYEQYF.

This clonotype turned up a few times. The V call is TRBV12-3 or TRBV12-4, the J call TRBJ2-1; D possibly corresponds to TRBD1 (7 bases). The V and J ends lost 0 bases and 9 bases respectively, with 18 bases between them. The CDR3 length is 16 residues. The CDR3 loop is CASSLATDRVGGEQFF. Written as DNA, the CDR3 is TGTGCCAGCAGTTTAGCGACTGACAGGGTCGGGGGTGAGCAGTTCTTC.

J is TRBJ1-6 and V is TRBV6-1; D gene unclear. Germline CDR1 and CDR2: MNHNS and SASEGT. V gave up 0 bases and J gave up 13 bases, with 10 bases separating them. The CDR3 covers 13 residues. The CDR3 is CASSEAADFPLHF. For the CDR3, the DNA is TGTGCCAGCAGTGAAGCGGCGGATTTCCCCCTCCACTTT.

CDR3 sequence (DNA): TGTGCCACAGGGAGACAAATACCCTACGAGCAGTACTTC. This translates into CATGRQIPYEQYF. This chain uses TRBV6-6 with TRBJ2-7; possibly TRBD1 or TRBD2 for D (5 bases each). V was shortened by 10 bases and J by 2 bases, with 15 bases between the two germline ends. Germline values: CDR1 MNHNY, CDR2 SVGAGI (reference sequence). The CDR3 is 13 amino acids.

This clonotype was counted a few times. This rearrangement joins TRBV20-1 to TRBJ2-3, with 7 bases that match TRBD2. This CDR3 spans 13 amino acids. Losses at the gene ends were 6 bases for V and 7 bases for J; bases not matched to a gene: 10. Germline lookup yields CDR1 DFQATT and CDR2 SNEGSKA (reference sequence). CDR3 amino acids: CSAPASGRNTQYF. CDR3 bases: TGCAGTGCCCCTGCTAGCGGAAGGAATACGCAGTATTTT.

This clonotype appeared many times. The chain is built from TRBV7-9 and TRBJ2-1; D perhaps matches TRBD2 (6 bases). Germline assignment: CDR1 SEHNR and CDR2 FQNEAQ (reference sequence). Trimming pared 5 bases from V and 8 bases from J, leaving 10 bases between. This CDR3 comprises 12 residues. DNA of the CDR3: TGTGCCAGCAGCCGGGAGCGCGATGAGCAGTTCTTC. Translating gives CASSRERDEQFF.

A few counts support this clonotype. The chain recombines TRBV20-1 with TRBJ2-1; 7 bases map to TRBD2. This CDR3 comprises 15 residues. Germline trimming cut 6 bases from V and 0 bases from J; bases unmatched to any gene: 8. Germline-derived CDR1 and CDR2 are DFQATT and SNEGSKA (reference sequence). CDR3 sequence reads: CSALGRTSSYNEQFF. The CDR3 bases are TGCAGTGCCCTGGGGCGGACTAGCTCCTACAATGAGCAGTTCTTC.

The chain combines TRBV9 with TRBJ2-3, with D perhaps TRBD2 (6 bases). V was clipped by 3 bases and J by 1 base, with 18 bases between them. The CDR3 runs to 17 residues. Germline V gene sequence: CDR1 SGDLS, CDR2 YYNGEE. The CDR3 DNA reads TGTGCCAGCAGCGATTCCGCGGGGCCTGGTGGCACAGATACGCAGTATTTT. It specifies CASSDSAGPGGTDTQYF.

This clonotype was observed a few times. V is TRBV6-2 or TRBV6-3 and J is TRBJ2-5; 7 bases align to TRBD1. Germline CDR1 is MNHEY and CDR2 is SVGEGT. V trimming: 2 bases; J trimming: 0 bases; junction bases outside the gene matches: 9. The CDR3 contains 17 residues. The CDR3 coding sequence is TGTGCCAGCAGTTACACAGGGGCGACCTCCCACCAAGAGACCCAGTACTTC. This codes for CASSYTGATSHQETQYF.

This clonotype was counted a few times. The rearrangement uses TRBV6-9 and TRBJ2-3, with TRBD2 identical over 9 bases. This CDR3 region has 17 residues. Per the germline V gene, CDR1 is MNHGY and CDR2 is SVAAGI. The ends lost 7 bases at V and 4 bases at J; junction bases unmatched: 15. CDR3 DNA sequence: TGTGCCAGCACCCCGCCCCCGGAGCGGGGGGTCCCAGATACGCAGTATTTT. The encoded protein is CASTPPPERGVPDTQYF.

The CDR3 DNA is TGTGCCAGCAGTCCCACGTACGGCTCTGGGGCCAACGTCCTGACTTTC. Encoded protein: CASSPTYGSGANVLTF. The chain carries TRBV12-3 or TRBV12-4 and TRBJ2-6; no reliable D call. This CDR3 is 16 amino acids long. V lost 5 bases to trimming and J lost 0 bases, with 11 bases between them.

The CDR3: CASSPHAGVETQYF. In nucleotides, the CDR3 is TGTGCCAGCAGCCCCCACGCGGGGGTCGAGACCCAGTACTTC. The chain has TRBV11-2 and TRBJ2-5; 7 nucleotides match TRBD2. The CDR3 has 14 residues. Germline V CDR1 and CDR2: SGHAT, FQNNGV. The V gene end was trimmed by 5 bases and the J gene end by 5 bases; junction bases not matched to a gene: 8.

The V and J genes are TRBV7-6 and TRBJ2-2; TRBD2 matches 9 bases. CDR3 size: 17 residues. The trim removed 1 base at V and 4 bases at J, leaving 7 bases unmatched. Germline assignment: CDR1 SGHVS and CDR2 FNYEAQ. The CDR3 region has the DNA TGTGCCAGCAGCTTAGTCGTTAGCGGGGGCCTCACCGGGGAGCTGTTTTTT. This sequence encodes CASSLVVSGGLTGELFF. Supplemented by reference TRBV7-6 and TRBJ2-2, the full variable domain reads GAGVSQSPRYKVTKRGQDVALRCDPISGHVSLYWYRQALGQGPEFLTYFNYEAQQDKSGLPNDRFSAERPEGSISTLTIQRTEQRDSAMYRCASSLVVSGGLTGELFFGEGSRLTVL.

This clonotype was seen only a few times. The chain is built from TRBV18 and TRBJ2-1; 8 bases match TRBD2. This CDR3 spans 14 amino acids. Looked up from germline, CDR1 is KGHSH and CDR2 is LQKENI. J gave up 7 bases and V 3 bases, and 5 bases lay outside the gene matches. The CDR3 reads CASSPSGSGNEQFF. CDR3 nucleotides: TGTGCCAGCTCACCGAGCGGGAGTGGAAATGAGCAGTTCTTC.

This clonotype was seen only a few times. V is TRBV10-3 and J is TRBJ2-5; TRBD1 agrees at 10 bases. Trimming cost V 9 bases and J 4 bases; bases outside gene matches: 2. CDR3 length: 12 residues. Germline V CDR1 and CDR2: ENHRY, SYGVKD. CDR3 sequence: CAIGTGAETQYF. The CDR3, as DNA: TGTGCCATTGGGACAGGGGCAGAGACCCAGTACTTC.

This clonotype was seen only a few times. The V and J genes are TRBV12-3 or TRBV12-4 and TRBJ1-4, with 8 bases that match TRBD1. The trim removed 6 bases at V and 3 bases at J, leaving 3 bases unmatched. The CDR3 covers 14 residues. In nucleotides, the CDR3 is TGTGCCAGCAGACAGGGGGGGCCTAATGAAAAACTGTTTTTT. It encodes CASRQGGPNEKLFF.

The CDR3 DNA is TGTGCCAGCAGTTGGGCAGGAGGTGAGCAGTTCTTC. This encodes CASSWAGGEQFF. The V and J genes are TRBV12-3 or TRBV12-4 and TRBJ2-1; TRBD2 is a possible D gene (5 bases). This CDR3 is built from 12 residues. V lost 4 bases and J lost 9, with 10 bases in between.

This clonotype turned up a few times. This rearrangement joins TRBV20-1 to TRBJ2-1; 12 positions agree with TRBD2. CDR1 and CDR2 from the germline V gene are DFQATT and SNEGSKA (reference sequence). V dropped 0 bases and J dropped 6; count of bases not matched to a gene: 3. The CDR3 contains 15 residues. CDR3 amino acids: CSARDLTSGSNEQFF. In DNA, the CDR3 is TGCAGTGCTAGAGATCTGACTAGCGGGAGCAATGAGCAGTTCTTC.

This chain joins TRBV7-3 and TRBJ2-3; D may be TRBD1 (6 bases). This CDR3 has 15 residues. V was cut by 6 bases and J by 2 bases, with 15 bases left in between. Looked up from germline, CDR1 is SGHTA and CDR2 is FQGTGA. CDR3 sequence: CASRMTGTTTDTQYF. CDR3 coding DNA: TGTGCCAGCAGAATGACCGGGACAACCACAGATACGCAGTATTTT.

This clonotype was seen more than once but under ten times. The chain joins TRBV12-3 or TRBV12-4 to TRBJ2-3; D is perhaps TRBD1 (6 bases). The ends were cut back, 7 bases at V and 6 bases at J, with 14 bases in the middle. The CDR3 has 13 amino acids. The CDR3 DNA sequence: TGTGCCAGCACACGGACAGTCCCCGATACGCAGTATTTT. Protein sequence: CASTRTVPDTQYF.

J is TRBJ1-2 and V is TRBV9; TRBD1 agrees at 8 bases. This CDR3 contains 15 residues. After removal of 4 bases from V and 2 bases from J, the junction contained 7 bases not matched to a gene. CDR1 SGDLS and CDR2 YYNGEE come from the germline V gene. The CDR3 is CASSPGQGTNYGYTF. In nucleotides, the CDR3 is TGTGCCAGCAGCCCCGGACAGGGTACAAACTATGGCTACACCTTC.

The J gene is TRBJ2-1, the V gene TRBV6-5; 9 bases are shared with TRBD2. J was trimmed by 0 bases and V by 2 bases; bases with no gene match: 8. In germline, CDR1 is MNHEY, CDR2 SVGAGI. The CDR3 consists of 18 residues. Written as DNA, the CDR3 is TGTGCCAGCAGTTACAGCGGACTAGCGCCAAGCTCCTACAATGAGCAGTTCTTC. Its translation: CASSYSGLAPSSYNEQFF.

This sequence joins TRBV20-1 and TRBJ2-3, with D possibly matching TRBD2 (6 bases). V lost 1 base to trimming and J lost 1 base, with 12 bases between them. Germline V gene sequence: CDR1 DFQATT, CDR2 SNEGSKA (reference sequence). The CDR3 covers 15 residues. DNA of the CDR3: TGCAGTGCTAGAGTTTTGCCGGGGGGCACAGATACGCAGTATTTT. Protein product: CSARVLPGGTDTQYF.

This clonotype has at least ten counts. The chain employs TRBV5-6 and TRBJ1-1; D is possibly TRBD1 (6 bases). With 1 base removed from V and 5 bases from J, the gap between germline ends came to 9 bases. The CDR3 covers 13 residues. From germline, CDR1 is SGHDT and CDR2 YYEEEE. The CDR3: CASSLTGTTEAFF. The DNA of the CDR3 is TGTGCCAGCAGCTTGACAGGGACGACTGAAGCTTTCTTT.

This clonotype was seen only a few times. The genes are TRBV6-1 and TRBJ1-1; 7 bases are a match to TRBD1. V lost 10 bases, J lost 3 bases, and 8 bases stayed unmatched. The CDR3 consists of 13 residues. Germline-derived CDR1 and CDR2 are MNHNS and SASEGT. In DNA, the CDR3 is TGTGCCACCCGACAGGGTCAGTACACTGAAGCTTTCTTT. Encoded protein: CATRQGQYTEAFF.